This TCR beta chain was sequenced during a study of blood T cell repertoires in COVID-19. The overall study: In each case, the material was cDNA or gDNA derived from T cells, B-cell-depleted T cells, or PBMCs.

Germline-derived CDR1 and CDR2 are GTSNPN and SVGIG (reference sequence). The CDR3 is 12 amino acids. Some clones are missing from TCRdb's copy, which holds only in-frame ones; the method was immunoSEQ multiplex PCR. The sample consists of about 36,000 clones, around 80% of them appearing once. The source material was peripheral blood. The chain joins TRBV30 to TRBJ1-3, with D possibly matching TRBD1 (6 bases). This receptor was obtained from a man aged 55 to 69 with acute or convalescent COVID-19. CDR3: CVQQGSGNTIYF. The CDR3 DNA sequence: TGTGTCCAACAGGGATCTGGAAACACCATATATTTT.